This T cell receptor (beta chain) was identified in a study of blood T cell repertoires in COVID-19. Study summary: COVID-19 samples from acute and convalescent phases originated in the United States, Italy and Spain. PBMCs, B-cell-depleted T cells, or T cells provided the cDNA or gDNA that made up the material.

The V and J ends lost 5 bases and 0 bases respectively, with 10 bases between them. The CDR3 consists of 15 residues. Germline lookup yields CDR1 MGHRA and CDR2 YSYEKL. In the authors' workflow: Counts of nucleated cells, estimated from reference gene primer amplification, were obtained. TCRdb's table, derived via immunoSEQ multiplex PCR, lists solely in-frame clones and lacks some. V, J and clone size derive from that table, while D and trimming were established from the DNA sequence. This sample has around 130,000 clones, with around 86% found just once. Sequencing used peripheral blood. The receptor was isolated from an elderly woman with acute or convalescent COVID-19. This rearrangement joins TRBV4-1 to TRBJ2-2; D remains unclear. The CDR3 region has the DNA TGCGCCAGCAGCTGGAGCGCCCCGAACACCGGGGAGCTGTTTTTT. Its translation is CASSWSAPNTGELFF.